The next 2 T cell receptor beta chains were all read from a single sample in a study of technical replicates of blood from a few donors. TCRdb keeps only in-frame clones here, not all; method: immunoSEQ multiplex PCR. The data show tens of thousands of clones, around nine tenths seen once. Material: T cells isolated from PBMCs. Receptors originate from a human donor in good health.

The chain has TRBV6-1 and TRBJ2-7; no definite D call. Trimming removed 6 bases from V and 0 bases from J, with 12 bases in between. Germline loops: CDR1 MNHNS, CDR2 SASEGT. CDR3 length equals 14 residues. The CDR3 sequence: CASRVRALSYEQYF. In DNA form, the CDR3 reads TGTGCCAGCAGGGTTCGAGCCCTCTCCTACGAGCAGTACTTC.

The chain links TRBV5-1 to TRBJ2-4, with D possibly TRBD1 on 6 matching bases. This CDR3 region has 14 residues. Trimming took off 4 bases at V and 10 bases at J, with 18 bases between the two ends. CDR1 and CDR2 from the germline V gene are SGHRS and YFSETQ. This CDR3 reads CASSPNIRQVIQYF. CDR3 coding DNA: TGCGCCAGCAGCCCAAACATTCGACAGGTTATTCAGTACTTC.